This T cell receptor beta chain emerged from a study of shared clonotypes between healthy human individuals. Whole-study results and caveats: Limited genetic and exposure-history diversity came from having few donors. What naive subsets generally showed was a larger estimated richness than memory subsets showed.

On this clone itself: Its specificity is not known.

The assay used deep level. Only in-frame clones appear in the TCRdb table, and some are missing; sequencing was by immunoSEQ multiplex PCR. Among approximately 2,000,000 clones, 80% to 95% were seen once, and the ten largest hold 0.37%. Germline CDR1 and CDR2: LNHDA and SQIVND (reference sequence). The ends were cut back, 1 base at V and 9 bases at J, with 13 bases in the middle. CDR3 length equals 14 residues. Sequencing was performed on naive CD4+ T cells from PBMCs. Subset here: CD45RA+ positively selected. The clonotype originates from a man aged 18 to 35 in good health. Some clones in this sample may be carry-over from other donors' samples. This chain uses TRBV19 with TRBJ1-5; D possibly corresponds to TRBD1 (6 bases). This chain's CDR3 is CASSIGRGTGPQHF. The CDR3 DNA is TGTGCCAGTAGTATAGGTAGGGGGACTGGGCCCCAGCATTTT.